This TCR beta chain was sequenced for a study of response to subunit inactivated influenza vaccine. Findings and caveats of the study: Authors suggested each seasonal flu vaccination may recruit only limited numbers of new T cells.

There are a few counts of this clonotype. As yet, its antigen is unknown. The CDR3 length is 15 residues. The germline gives CDR1 SGHVS, CDR2 FQNEAQ. V shed 0 bases and J shed 4 bases, with 12 bases lying between them. TCRdb re-called the RT-PCR reads with MiXCR, one entry per CDR3 protein. The sample yields around 480,000 distinct CDR3 sequences, approximately 9.9% seen once. Sequencing used PBMCs from blood, obtained around seven weeks after vaccination. This receptor was identified in a middle-aged man who received an inactivated influenza vaccine. V usage is TRBV7-8 and J usage is TRBJ2-5; D not certain. The CDR3 protein is CASSLARRMGETQYF. The CDR3 DNA follows: TGTGCCAGCAGCTTAGCACGGCGGATGGGAGAGACCCAGTACTTC.